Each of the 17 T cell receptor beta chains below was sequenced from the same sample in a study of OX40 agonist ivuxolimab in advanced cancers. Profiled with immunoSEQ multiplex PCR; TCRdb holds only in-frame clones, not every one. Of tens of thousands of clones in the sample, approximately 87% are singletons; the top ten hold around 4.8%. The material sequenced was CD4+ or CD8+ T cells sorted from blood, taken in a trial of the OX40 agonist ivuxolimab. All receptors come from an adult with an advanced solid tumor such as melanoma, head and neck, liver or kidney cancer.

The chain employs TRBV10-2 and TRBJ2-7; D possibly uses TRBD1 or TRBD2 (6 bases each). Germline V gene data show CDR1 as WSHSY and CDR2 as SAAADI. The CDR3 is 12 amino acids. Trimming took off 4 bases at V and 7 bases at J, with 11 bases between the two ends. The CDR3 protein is CASSVRGREQYF. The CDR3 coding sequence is TGCGCCAGCAGTGTACGGGGGCGGGAGCAGTACTTC.

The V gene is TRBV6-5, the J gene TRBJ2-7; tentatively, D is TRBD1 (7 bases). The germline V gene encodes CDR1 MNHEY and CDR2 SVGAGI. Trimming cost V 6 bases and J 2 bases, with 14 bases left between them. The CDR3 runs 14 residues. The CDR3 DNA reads TGTGCCAGCAGCAAGACAGGGAGGCCCTACGAGCAGTACTTC. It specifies CASSKTGRPYEQYF.

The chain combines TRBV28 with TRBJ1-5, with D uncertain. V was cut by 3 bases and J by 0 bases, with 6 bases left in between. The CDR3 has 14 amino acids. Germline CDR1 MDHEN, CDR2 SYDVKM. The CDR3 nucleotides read TGTGCCAGCAGTTTGGGGATTAGCAATCAGCCCCAGCATTTT. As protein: CASSLGISNQPQHF.

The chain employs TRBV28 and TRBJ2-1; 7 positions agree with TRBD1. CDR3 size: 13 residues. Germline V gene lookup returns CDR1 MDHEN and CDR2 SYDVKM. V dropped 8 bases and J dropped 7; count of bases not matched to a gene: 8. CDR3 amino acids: CASGTGERNEQFF. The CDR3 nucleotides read TGTGCCAGCGGAACAGGGGAAAGGAATGAGCAGTTCTTC.

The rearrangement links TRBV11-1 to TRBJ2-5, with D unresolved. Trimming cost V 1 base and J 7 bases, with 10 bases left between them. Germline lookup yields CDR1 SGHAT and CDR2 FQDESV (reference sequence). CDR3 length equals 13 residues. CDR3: CASSLGVRGTQYF. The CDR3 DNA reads TGTGCCAGCAGCTTAGGTGTACGAGGGACCCAGTACTTC.

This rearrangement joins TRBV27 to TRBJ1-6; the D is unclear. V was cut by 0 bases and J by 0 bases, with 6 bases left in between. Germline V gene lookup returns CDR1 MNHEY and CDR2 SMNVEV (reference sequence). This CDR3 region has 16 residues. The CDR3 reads CASSLSRRSYNSPLHF. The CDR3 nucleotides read TGTGCCAGCAGTTTATCGCGGCGCTCCTATAATTCACCCCTCCACTTT.

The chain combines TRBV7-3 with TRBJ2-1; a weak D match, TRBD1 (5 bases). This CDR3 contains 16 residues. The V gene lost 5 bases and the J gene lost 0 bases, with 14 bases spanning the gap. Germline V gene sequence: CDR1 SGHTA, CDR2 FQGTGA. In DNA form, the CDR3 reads TGTGCCAGCAGCCCCTCAGGGTTTCGCTCCTACAATGAGCAGTTCTTC. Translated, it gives CASSPSGFRSYNEQFF.

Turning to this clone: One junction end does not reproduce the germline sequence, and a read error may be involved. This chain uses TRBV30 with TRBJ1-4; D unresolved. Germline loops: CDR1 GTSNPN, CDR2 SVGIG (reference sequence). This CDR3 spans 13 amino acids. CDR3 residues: CAWSPGINEKLFF. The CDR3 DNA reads TGTGCCTGGAGTCCCGGGATTAATGAGAAACTGTTTTTT.

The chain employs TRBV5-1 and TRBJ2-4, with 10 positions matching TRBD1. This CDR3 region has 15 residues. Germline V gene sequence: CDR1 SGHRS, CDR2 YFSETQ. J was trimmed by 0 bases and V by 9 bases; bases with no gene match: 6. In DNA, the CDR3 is TGCGCCAACCTGGGACAGGGGCTAGCCAAAAACATTCAGTACTTC. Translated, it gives CANLGQGLAKNIQYF.

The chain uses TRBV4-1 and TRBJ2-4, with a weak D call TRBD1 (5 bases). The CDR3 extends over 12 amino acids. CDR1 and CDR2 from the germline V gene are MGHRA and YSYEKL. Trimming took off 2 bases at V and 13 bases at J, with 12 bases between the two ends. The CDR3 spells CASSQPQDTQYF. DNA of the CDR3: TGCGCCAGCAGCCAACCCCAGGACACCCAGTACTTC.

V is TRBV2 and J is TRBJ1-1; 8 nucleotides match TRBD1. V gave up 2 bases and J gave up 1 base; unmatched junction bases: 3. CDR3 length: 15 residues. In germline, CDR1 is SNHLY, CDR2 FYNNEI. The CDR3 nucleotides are TGTGCCAGCAGTGAACAGGGGACAGGGAACACTGAAGCTTTCTTT. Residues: CASSEQGTGNTEAFF.

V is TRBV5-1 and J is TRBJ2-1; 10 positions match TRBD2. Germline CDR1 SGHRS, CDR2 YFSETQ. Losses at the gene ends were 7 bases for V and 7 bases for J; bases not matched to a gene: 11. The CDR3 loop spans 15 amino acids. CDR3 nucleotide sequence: TGCGCCAGCCTAAGTGAGCGGGGGGGCCGGAATGAGCAGTTCTTC. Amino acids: CASLSERGGRNEQFF.

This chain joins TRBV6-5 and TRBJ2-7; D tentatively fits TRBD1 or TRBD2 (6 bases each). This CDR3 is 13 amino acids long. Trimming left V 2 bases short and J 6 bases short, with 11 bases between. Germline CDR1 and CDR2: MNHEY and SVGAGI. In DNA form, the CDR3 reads TGTGCCAGCAGTTACGGGGGGCCTCGCGAGCAGTACTTC. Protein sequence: CASSYGGPREQYF.

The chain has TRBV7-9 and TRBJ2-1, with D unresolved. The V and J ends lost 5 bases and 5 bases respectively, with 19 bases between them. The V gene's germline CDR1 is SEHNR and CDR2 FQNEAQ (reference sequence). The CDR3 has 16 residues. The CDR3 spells CASSPPLDKANNEQFF. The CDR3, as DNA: TGTGCCAGCAGCCCACCCCTCGACAAAGCGAACAATGAGCAGTTCTTC.

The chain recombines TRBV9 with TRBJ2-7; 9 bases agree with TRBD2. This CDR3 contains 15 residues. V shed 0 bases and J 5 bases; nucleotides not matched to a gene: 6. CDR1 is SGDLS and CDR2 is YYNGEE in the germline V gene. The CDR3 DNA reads TGTGCCAGCAGCGTAGCCGGGACTAGCTGGAACGAGCAGTACTTC. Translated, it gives CASSVAGTSWNEQYF.

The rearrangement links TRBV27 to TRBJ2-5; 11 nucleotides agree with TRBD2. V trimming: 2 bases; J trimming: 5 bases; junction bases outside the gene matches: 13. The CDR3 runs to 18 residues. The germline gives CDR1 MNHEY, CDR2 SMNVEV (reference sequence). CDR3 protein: CASSLVGLAGGKRETQYF. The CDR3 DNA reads TGTGCCAGCAGTTTAGTGGGGCTAGCGGGGGGCAAGAGGGAGACCCAGTACTTC.

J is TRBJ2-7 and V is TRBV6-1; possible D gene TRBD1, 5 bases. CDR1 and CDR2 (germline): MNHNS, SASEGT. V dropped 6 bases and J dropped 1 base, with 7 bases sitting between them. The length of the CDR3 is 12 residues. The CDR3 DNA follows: TGTGCCAGCAGCAGGGTTTCCTACGAGCAGTACTTC. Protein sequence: CASSRVSYEQYF.